This T cell receptor beta chain was sequenced for a study of cytomegalovirus exposure and HLA in healthy donors. There are a few counts of this clone. This CDR3 contains 16 residues. Germline CDR1 and CDR2: LGHNA and YSLEER. V was pared by 4 bases and J by 8 bases, with 9 bases of the junction left unmatched. Amplification used 60 Vbeta primers and 13 Jbeta primers. TCRdb's table, derived via immunoSEQ multiplex PCR, lists solely in-frame clones and lacks some. The table shows about 130,000 clones, with around 80% occurring only once. The sequencing input was PBMCs. This clonotype was sampled from a man aged 25-40 years in good health. The chain recombines TRBV4-3 with TRBJ2-1; 12 bases align to TRBD2. CDR3 nucleotides: TGCGCCAGCAGCCGCGGAACTAGCGGGAGGTCACATGAGCAGTTCTTC. It is translated as CASSRGTSGRSHEQFF.